The 22 T cell receptor beta chains given below trace back to one sample, sequenced in a study of shared clonotypes between healthy human individuals. Produced via immunoSEQ multiplex PCR; TCRdb's table is partial and in-frame only. The repertoire holds 2,500,000 or so clones, with 92% as singletons. Sample: naive CD4+ T cells from PBMCs. The subset here: CD45RA+ positively selected. All receptors derive from a man aged 18 to 29 in good health. Some clones in this sample may be carry-over from other donors' samples.

In the case of this clone: At the DNA level, this CDR3 is encoded by other sequences in the same sample as well. J is TRBJ1-6 and V is TRBV27; D is ambiguous. The CDR3 is made up of 16 amino acids. The germline V and J ends were trimmed by 4 bases and 0 bases, with 10 bases remaining between them. Looked up from germline, CDR1 is MNHEY and CDR2 is SMNVEV (reference sequence). The CDR3 nucleotides are TGTGCCAGCAGTTCCCCTGGTAGCTCCTATAATTCACCCCTCCACTTT. Protein sequence: CASSSPGSSYNSPLHF.

This chain connects TRBV6-5 to TRBJ2-1; 9 nucleotides line up with TRBD2. V lost 6 bases to trimming and J lost 8 bases; unmatched junction nucleotides: 5. Germline values: CDR1 MNHEY, CDR2 SVGAGI. There are 13 residues in the CDR3. CDR3: CASRGTSPHEQFF. In DNA, the CDR3 is TGTGCCAGCAGGGGGACTAGCCCTCATGAGCAGTTCTTC.

This chain connects TRBV5-6 to TRBJ2-1; 11 bases are a match to TRBD2. Germline assignment: CDR1 SGHDT and CDR2 YYEEEE. V was clipped by 4 bases and J by 0 bases; unmatched bases: 12. The CDR3 totals 19 residues. The CDR3 DNA sequence: TGTGCCAGCAGCGGAGGGACTAGCGGATACTCTTACTCCTACAATGAGCAGTTCTTC. Protein: CASSGGTSGYSYSYNEQFF.

The V gene is TRBV19, the J gene TRBJ1-1; D is uncertain. CDR1 and CDR2 (germline): LNHDA, SQIVND (reference sequence). The CDR3 runs 14 residues. V was pared by 3 bases and J by 0 bases, with 8 bases between. CDR3 DNA: TGTGCCAGTAGTATCCTGGGTTTGAACACTGAAGCTTTCTTT. Its protein is CASSILGLNTEAFF.

The genes are TRBV21-1 and TRBJ1-5; the table's D call, TRBD1, was not checked against the DNA. TRBV21-1 counts as a pseudogene. The CDR3 loop spans 19 amino acids. Written as DNA, the CDR3 is TGTGCCAGCAGCACTTCATCTCTGTGGACAGGGGAGAAGGGTCAGCCCCAGCATTTT. Translated, it gives CASSTSSLWTGEKGQPQHF.

The V gene is TRBV10-2, the J gene TRBJ2-2; TRBD1 matches at 12 bases. Per the germline V gene, CDR1 is WSHSY and CDR2 is SAAADI. V gave up 6 bases and J gave up 3 bases; unmatched junction bases: 8. The CDR3 consists of 17 residues. DNA for the CDR3: TGCGCCAGCAGGGGACAGGGGGCGCAGAGCGACACCGGGGAGCTGTTTTTT. Its protein is CASRGQGAQSDTGELFF.

The chain uses TRBV5-4 and TRBJ2-7; tentative D call: TRBD1 (5 bases). V was clipped by 0 bases and J by 0 bases, with 10 bases between them. In germline, CDR1 is SGHNT, CDR2 YYREEE (reference sequence). This CDR3 has 15 residues. The CDR3 DNA reads TGTGCCAGCAGCTTGGATTTGACAGCCTCCTACGAGCAGTACTTC. Translated, it gives CASSLDLTASYEQYF.

This clone was observed a few times. The chain couples TRBV5-1 to TRBJ1-2; D not certain. In germline, CDR1 is SGHRS, CDR2 YFSETQ. This CDR3 comprises 12 residues. V was cut by 0 bases and J by 8 bases, with 8 bases left in between. In DNA, the CDR3 is TGCGCCAGCAGCTTGGAAACAGAGGGCTACACCTTC. Its protein is CASSLETEGYTF.

The chain carries TRBV7-9 and TRBJ1-2; 7 bases match TRBD1. CDR3 length equals 17 residues. The V gene's germline CDR1 is SEHNR and CDR2 FQNEAQ (reference sequence). Losses at the gene ends were 4 bases for V and 6 bases for J; bases not matched to a gene: 17. The CDR3 DNA is TGTGCCAGCAGCTCCCCCTCGTTTGCGACAGGGAGTAATGGCTACACCTTC. Protein sequence: CASSSPSFATGSNGYTF. Drawing the rest from reference TRBV7-9 and TRBJ1-2, the complete variable domain is DTGVSQNPRHKITKRGQNVTFRCDPISEHNRLYWYRQTLGQGPEFLTYFQNEAQLEKSRLLSDRFSAERPKGSFSTLEIQRTEQGDSAMYLCASSSPSFATGSNGYTFGSGTRLTVV.

CDR3 residues: CASSIVAHRTDTQYF. The CDR3 coding sequence is TGTGCCAGTAGTATAGTCGCTCACAGGACAGATACGCAGTATTTT. The V and J genes are TRBV19 and TRBJ2-3; D possibly corresponds to TRBD1 (5 bases). Germline lookup yields CDR1 LNHDA and CDR2 SQIVND (reference sequence). Trimming cost V 1 base and J 3 bases, with 11 bases left between them. The CDR3 length is 15 residues.

A single count supports this clone. The J gene is TRBJ1-1, the V gene TRBV5-1; D is unresolved. V was cut by 1 base and J by 0 bases, with 10 bases left in between. CDR1 is SGHRS, CDR2 YFSETQ, per germline. The length of the CDR3 is 15 residues. In nucleotides, the CDR3 is TGCGCCAGCAGCTTGAGTTTGGGTCTGAACACTGAAGCTTTCTTT. This encodes CASSLSLGLNTEAFF. The variable domain in full, with the rest retrieved from reference TRBV5-1 and TRBJ1-1, is KAGVTQTPRYLIKTRGQQVTLSCSPISGHRSVSWYQQTPGQGLQFLFEYFSETQRNKGNFPGRFSGRQFSNSRSEMNVSTLELGDSALYLCASSLSLGLNTEAFFGQGTRLTVV.

The CDR3 protein is CASKGRGEIYGYTF. The CDR3 DNA sequence: TGTGCCAGCAAAGGCAGGGGCGAGATCTATGGCTACACCTTC. The rearrangement joins TRBV6-1 to TRBJ1-2, with a tentative D call TRBD1 (6 bases). Trimming removed 7 bases at V and 4 bases at J, with 16 bases between. The CDR3 covers 14 residues. CDR1 and CDR2 from the germline V gene are MNHNS and SASEGT.

The rearrangement links TRBV30 to TRBJ2-1; the D is unclear. V was shortened by 1 base and J by 2 bases, with 3 bases between the two germline ends. The CDR3 is made up of 12 amino acids. Germline lookup yields CDR1 GTSNPN and CDR2 SVGIG (reference sequence). Here the CDR3 reads CAWSGTYNEQFF. CDR3 nucleotide sequence: TGTGCCTGGAGTGGGACCTACAATGAGCAGTTCTTC.

This chain links TRBV29-1 with TRBJ1-2; 7 bases fit TRBD1. Germline CDR1 reads SQVTM; CDR2 reads ANQGSEA. The trim removed 4 bases at V and 5 bases at J, leaving 10 bases unmatched. The length of the CDR3 is 14 residues. As DNA, the CDR3 is TGCAGCGTTGGGTTAGCAGGGGGTTGGTATGGCTACACCTTC. This encodes CSVGLAGGWYGYTF.

This sequence joins TRBV4-1 and TRBJ2-1; 8 bases map to TRBD2. The CDR3 loop spans 16 amino acids. V gave up 6 bases and J gave up 3 bases; unmatched junction bases: 10. Germline CDR1 is MGHRA and CDR2 is YSYEKL. CDR3 loop: CASRPSRAGDYNEQFF. Here the CDR3 DNA reads TGCGCCAGCAGACCTTCTAGAGCGGGAGACTACAATGAGCAGTTCTTC.

This chain links TRBV11-2 with TRBJ2-5, with 8 bases that match TRBD2. V trimming: 1 base; J trimming: 4 bases; junction bases outside the gene matches: 5. There are 15 residues in the CDR3. The V gene's germline CDR1 is SGHAT and CDR2 FQNNGV. The chain's CDR3 is CASSLAGGGLETQYF. The CDR3 region has the DNA TGTGCCAGCAGCTTAGCGGGCGGGGGGTTAGAGACCCAGTACTTC.

This chain joins TRBV4-3 and TRBJ2-2; D might be TRBD2 (5 bases). Germline V gene lookup returns CDR1 LGHNA and CDR2 YSLEER. V was trimmed by 3 bases and J by 4 bases, leaving 12 bases between them. CDR3 length: 15 residues. DNA of the CDR3: TGCGCCAGCAGCCAGTTCCAAGCGGTCACCGGGGAGCTGTTTTTT. This translates into CASSQFQAVTGELFF.

The rearrangement joins TRBV9 to TRBJ2-5; 14 bases are a match to TRBD2. The germline gives CDR1 SGDLS, CDR2 YYNGEE. The J segment lost 4 bases and the V segment lost 3 bases, leaving 5 bases of the junction unmatched. The CDR3 is 16 residues long. The CDR3 DNA follows: TGTGCCAGCAGCGACCCGGGACTAGCGGGAGTAGAGACCCAGTACTTC. Translation gives CASSDPGLAGVETQYF. Full variable domain (rest looked up from reference TRBV9 and TRBJ2-5): DSGVTQTPKHLITATGQRVTLRCSPRSGDLSVYWYQQSLDQGLQFLIQYYNGEERAKGNILERFSAQQFPDLHSELNLSSLELGDSALYFCASSDPGLAGVETQYFGPGTRLLVL.

V usage is TRBV6-6 and J usage is TRBJ1-2; no firm D call. The CDR3 has 13 residues. Per the germline V gene, CDR1 is MNHNY and CDR2 is SVGAGI (reference sequence). The V end lost 7 bases, the J end lost 3 bases, and 12 bases lay between the germline ends. This CDR3 reads CASKAKNDYGYTF. The CDR3 nucleotides are TGTGCCAGCAAGGCAAAGAATGACTATGGCTACACCTTC.

The genes are TRBV2 and TRBJ1-5; TRBD1 agrees at 7 bases. CDR1 is SNHLY, CDR2 FYNNEI, per germline. Trimming removed 7 bases from V and 7 bases from J; junction bases left unmatched: 10. CDR3 size: 14 residues. DNA for the CDR3: TGTGCCAGCACTTTGTACAGGGGAAGCCAGCCCCAGCATTTT. This gives the protein CASTLYRGSQPQHF.

The chain has TRBV13 and TRBJ2-2; TRBD2 matches at 11 bases. Per germline, CDR1 PRHDT and CDR2 FYEKMQ (reference sequence). Trimming removed 5 bases from V and 3 bases from J; junction bases left unmatched: 8. This CDR3 region has 17 residues. The CDR3 is CASSVAGGGVYTGELFF. CDR3 nucleotide sequence: TGTGCCAGCAGCGTAGCGGGAGGGGGTGTTTACACCGGGGAGCTGTTTTTT.

The rearrangement joins TRBV5-1 to TRBJ2-7, with D perhaps matching TRBD1 or TRBD2 (5 bases each). Germline-derived CDR1 and CDR2 are SGHRS and YFSETQ. Trimming pared 3 bases from V and 5 bases from J, leaving 12 bases between. The length of the CDR3 is 13 residues. Here the CDR3 reads CASSYGTVDEQYF. In nucleotides, the CDR3 is TGCGCCAGCAGCTACGGGACGGTTGACGAGCAGTACTTC.